This passage covers 9 T cell receptor beta chains from one sample sequenced in a study of blood T cell repertoires in COVID-19. Profiled with immunoSEQ multiplex PCR; TCRdb holds only in-frame clones, not every one. Of about 200,000 clones in the sample, roughly 88% were seen once. The sequenced material came from peripheral blood. These receptors all come from a human donor in a cohort sampled during active COVID-19.

The chain uses TRBV25-1 and TRBJ2-1; 12 bases line up with TRBD2. This CDR3 has 18 residues. Unmatched junction bases numbered 9, after V lost 6 bases and J lost 0 bases. Germline V gives CDR1 MGHDK, CDR2 SYGVNS. The chain's CDR3 is CASSELAGGQFSYNEQFF. In DNA, the CDR3 is TGTGCCAGCAGCGAACTAGCGGGAGGACAATTCTCCTACAATGAGCAGTTCTTC.

The J gene is TRBJ2-3, the V gene TRBV13; 7 bases line up with TRBD2. Germline-derived CDR1 and CDR2 are PRHDT and FYEKMQ (reference sequence). Unmatched junction bases numbered 5, after V lost 3 bases and J lost 5 bases. The CDR3 runs 14 residues. CDR3 in amino acids: CASSFAGEVDTQYF. DNA for the CDR3: TGTGCCAGCAGCTTTGCGGGAGAGGTAGATACGCAGTATTTT. Using reference TRBV13 and TRBJ2-3 for the parts outside the CDR3, the full variable domain is AAGVIQSPRHLIKEKRETATLKCYPIPRHDTVYWYQQGPGQDPQFLISFYEKMQSDKGSIPDRFSAQQFSDYHSELNMSSLELGDSALYFCASSFAGEVDTQYFGPGTRLTVL.

The V and J genes are TRBV28 and TRBJ2-5, with 9 bases aligning to TRBD2. V shed 3 bases and J 3 bases; nucleotides not matched to a gene: 5. Germline CDR1 is MDHEN and CDR2 is SYDVKM. The CDR3 runs to 15 residues. The CDR3 nucleotides are TGTGCCAGCAGTTTGACTAGCGGAAGAAAAGAGACCCAGTACTTC. Translation: CASSLTSGRKETQYF.

The J gene is TRBJ1-5, the V gene TRBV23-1; 7 positions match TRBD1. TRBV23-1 is recorded as an ORF, its role being uncertain. Trimming removed 3 bases from V and 6 bases from J; junction bases left unmatched: 2. The CDR3 runs 13 residues. The CDR3 sequence is CASSHRGVQPQHF. CDR3 in DNA: TGCGCCAGCAGTCACAGGGGGGTTCAGCCCCAGCATTTT.

The V gene is TRBV19, the J gene TRBJ2-2, with D hard to call. Trimming pared 3 bases from V and 4 bases from J, leaving 12 bases between. Germline assignment: CDR1 LNHDA and CDR2 SQIVND (reference sequence). The CDR3 covers 15 residues. CDR3 amino acids: CASSISQRLTGELFF. CDR3 sequence (DNA): TGTGCCAGTAGTATTAGCCAACGACTCACCGGGGAGCTGTTTTTT.

The rearrangement links TRBV7-9 to TRBJ1-4; 7 bases map to TRBD1. This CDR3 is built from 15 residues. The V gene's germline CDR1 is SEHNR and CDR2 FQNEAQ (reference sequence). J gave up 6 bases and V 0 bases, and 4 bases lay outside the gene matches. The CDR3 DNA reads TGTGCCAGCAGCTTAGCCCGGGACAGTTATGAAAAACTGTTTTTT. This translates into CASSLARDSYEKLFF.

A single count supports this clone. The V and J genes are TRBV24-1 and TRBJ2-2; a weak D match, TRBD2 (6 bases). The CDR3 totals 19 residues. V was trimmed by 3 bases and J by 0 bases, leaving 19 bases between them. Germline V CDR1 and CDR2: KGHDR, SFDVKD. CDR3 amino acids: CATSDHPKADYTNTGELFF. CDR3 in DNA: TGTGCCACCAGTGATCACCCGAAGGCGGACTACACGAACACCGGGGAGCTGTTTTTT.

This clone was counted a single time. The CDR3 is CASSPVGTRQDTQYF. The CDR3, as DNA: TGTGCCAGCAGCCCTGTGGGGACTAGACAAGATACGCAGTATTTT. The chain recombines TRBV11-2 with TRBJ2-3; 8 nucleotides agree with TRBD2. V trimming: 5 bases; J trimming: 5 bases; junction bases outside the gene matches: 9. The CDR3 spans 15 residues. Germline V gives CDR1 SGHAT, CDR2 FQNNGV.

The rearrangement links TRBV24-1 to TRBJ2-3; 8 bases agree with TRBD1. This CDR3 spans 18 amino acids. Germline V gene sequence: CDR1 KGHDR, CDR2 SFDVKD. V lost 4 bases, J lost 0 bases, and 11 bases stayed unmatched. The CDR3 reads CATSEPRQGSLSTDTQYF. As DNA, the CDR3 is TGTGCCACCAGTGAACCTCGACAGGGGAGCCTAAGCACAGATACGCAGTATTTT.